This TCR beta chain was identified in a study of early T cells in non-severe SARS-CoV-2 infection. Study-level points and caveats: Matching with VDJdb favored anti-spike CD8 responses (missing private and CD4 specificities).

The ends were cut back, 6 bases at V and 0 bases at J, with 12 bases in the middle. The CDR3 spans 14 residues. Germline assignment: CDR1 DFQATT and CDR2 SNEGSKA (reference sequence). A few counts support this clonotype. Its matching antigen is unknown. As part of library construction, unique molecular identifiers were attached to individual cDNA molecules. TCRdb re-called the 5' RACE reads through MiXCR, storing one row per CDR3 protein. The table shows 25,000 to 35,000 distinct CDR3 sequences, with over 6.5% occurring only once. Sequenced: whole blood. The rearrangement uses TRBV20-1 and TRBJ1-3; D uncertain. This receptor was identified in an adult who was a healthcare worker with PCR-confirmed SARS-CoV-2 infection or an uninfected control (not recorded which). CDR3 region: CSAADVGSGNTIYF. CDR3 bases: TGCAGTGCCGCGGACGTCGGCTCTGGAAACACCATATATTTT.